This T cell receptor (beta chain) was recovered during a study of blood T cell repertoires in COVID-19. Data came from immunoSEQ multiplex PCR; TCRdb stores just in-frame clones and leaves some out. The sample lists 350,000 or so clones, 88% occurring once. CDR3 length: 11 amino acids. Germline CDR1 and CDR2: DFQATT and SNEGSKA (reference sequence). V lost 5 bases and J lost 2, with 6 bases in between. Sequencing was performed on peripheral blood. V and J are TRBV20-1 and TRBJ2-5, with D tentatively TRBD2 (6 bases). This sequence was found in a woman in her twenties or thirties with COVID-19, enrolled during active disease. The CDR3 DNA sequence: TGCAGTGCTGGGGGGCAAGAGACCCAGTACTTC. This translates into CSAGGQETQYF.